One T cell receptor (beta chain) is described in this entry. Its antigen has not been determined. The sample holds no much larger clone one base away, and base qualities are not on file. The library was generated by the immunoSEQ multiplex PCR assay. A mixture of 60 forward primers for TCR Vbeta segments and 13 reverse primers for TCR Jbeta segments was used in the multiplex PCR. Amplification of the CDR3 region of rearranged TCR beta genes was performed with a multiplex PCR assay on genomic DNA. Amplified TCR beta libraries were sequenced as 87-base-pair reads on the Illumina HiSeq System. Turning to the authors' computational methods: In a later analysis, some 80 million unique TCR beta chains were counted across the roughly 610 repertoires, and around 10 million of these chains were shared by at least two donors. A nearest-neighbor algorithm error-corrected the raw reads and collapsed the reads into unique sequences, merging closely related sequences to remove PCR and sequencing errors. V, D and J gene segments were assigned by aligning CDR3 sequences to IMGT reference sequences. For a sequence to be retained, a match of at least six nucleotides was required to both a V gene segment and a J gene segment. Rearrangements were classified as productive when the CDR3 lacked stop codons and remained in frame with V and J, and all other rearrangements were classified as non-productive. CDR3 was defined by IMGT convention, running from the second conserved V-encoded cysteine to the conserved J-encoded phenylalanine. In an earlier analysis of more than 550 of the donors, sequences lacking an unambiguous match to a single V gene segment were excluded. In an earlier analysis of roughly 600 of the donors, a V segment was called functional when productive rearrangements were above 56.7%, and segregating when the standard deviation between donors exceeded 5%. A statistical classification framework was built for diagnosing cytomegalovirus status from the catalog of TCR beta chain sequences. V and J gene assignment, in a later analysis, came from comparing TCR nucleotide sequences with IMGT/GENE-DB human TR gene sequences. Using the TCRdist pipeline, a later analysis assigned CDR3 sequences along with most-parsimonious VDJ recombination scenarios. In a later analysis, every TCR beta chain was defined by the combination of its CDR3 amino acid sequence and its V-gene family, and reads without a unique V-gene family were dropped. In a later analysis, approximately 590 highly shared, low-generation-probability nucleotide sequences were removed to address suspected cross-contamination and a sequencing artifact. A later analysis calculated a clonal expansion index for each public chain from normalized within-repertoire ranks of inferred template counts. Generation probabilities in a later analysis came from a VDJ recombination model fitted to out-of-frame rearrangements, and those results were checked against IGoR. Hypergeometric tests were used in a later analysis to score TCR-TCR, TCR-HLA and TCR-CMV co-occurrence, with a repertoire-size bias correction applied to the TCR pairs. False discovery rates were estimated in a later analysis by permuting HLA or CMV assignments 20 times. In a later analysis, co-occurring TCRs were grouped with DBSCAN, and TCRdist sequence similarity was added when clustering was performed within HLA-allele-positive subsets. Repertoires with fewer than 30,000 or more than 120,000 public chains were left out of co-occurrence clustering, as were about five repertoires with anomalous nucleotide sharing. Sourced from immuneACCESS, this table was stored by TCRdb with only in-frame sequences that have V and J called. A share of the clones is absent; for the studies checked, an unresolved V gene accounts for under half, and the remainder has no known explanation. V, J and clone size are those of that table, while D and trimming were read from the DNA. Counted in this sample were 200,000 or so clones; 84% of them appeared once. Around 0.25% of the sample is taken by the ten largest.

The cohort comprised 666 healthy bone marrow donors. Cohort members were all nominally healthy when sampled, although unrecorded immune exposures were likely present. The donor was CMV seronegative and was included in the group of about 350 seronegative cohort members. Each donor provided a peripheral blood sample, and peripheral blood mononuclear cells were used for TCR beta sequencing. Genomic DNA was extracted from the blood cell samples with the Qiagen DNeasy Blood Extraction Kit. This record belongs to a study of cytomegalovirus exposure and HLA in healthy donors (dated by TCRdb to about 2017). For the study in its entirety: An earlier analysis of approximately 550 of the donors reported more than 250 Gb of sequence data and about 100 million unique TCR beta sequences from 150 million to 200 million T cells. An early release covering more than 500 HLA-typed donors comprised about 290 gigabases of sequencing data and around 86 million unique TCR sequences. The genetic ancestry cluster associated with self-reported Caucasian donors included 81% of the roughly 400 genotyped donors. The study aimed to test whether cataloging public T cell receptors could reveal signatures of past pathogen exposure. The study profiled the T cell repertoires of hundreds of subjects by immunosequencing and related them to cytomegalovirus serostatus. Along with the roughly 700-subject first cohort, a separate validation cohort of some 130 different subjects was used. High-throughput TCR immunosequencing, statistical association of individual TCRs with disease status, and machine learning were combined to predict cytomegalovirus infection status. In a later analysis, previously published TCR beta repertoires from 550 to 700 donors were re-analyzed and high-resolution HLA genotyping was added so that TCR occurrence patterns could be studied. Rather than drawing on any new phenotypic data, the later analysis identified candidate immune exposures from TCR beta sequences and the way those sequences occurred across donors. An earlier analysis of 587 of the donors used high-throughput TCR beta sequencing to judge whether each TCR beta V gene segment behaved as functional or pseudogenic. Donor age, sex, ethnicity and CMV serostatus were compiled together with the repertoire data. Genome-wide SNP genotypes for about three fifths of the roughly 700 donors were used in a later genetic analysis, which treated that subset as a discovery cohort. All discovery cohort repertoires had been generated on a single sequencing platform. HLA typing included class I and class II loci at four-digit resolution. Typing coverage varied by locus: about 620-640 donors for A, B, C, DRB1 and DQB1; roughly 510 for DQA1; more than 600 for DPA1; approximately 490 for DPB1. About 5 DR-DQ haplotypes were handled as single units for association and clustering, since linkage in the cohort was strong. On average, 235,054 unique TCR beta nucleotide sequences were sequenced per donor among roughly 430 genotyped donors of the cohort, with 15% to 20% of those sequences being non-productive.

The junction shows trimming of 7 bases on V and 5 bases on J, plus 8 bases between the germline ends. Counted from cysteine to phenylalanine, this CDR3 has 11 amino acids. CDR3 DNA is the only sequence kept; it has 33 bases, read in frame from the first base. The research as a whole found: For the cohort, immune exposure information was limited to CMV serostatus. Correlated functional status among segregating V segments might reflect linkage disequilibrium, but an unknown experimental factor could not be ruled out. While some public TCRs were present in many individuals, most TCR sequences turned up only very rarely across donors. According to a later analysis, parvovirus B19, influenza, CMV and Epstein-Barr virus appeared linked to several top co-occurrence clusters. The sequencing pipeline was judged likely to have produced a cluster of highly shared sequence variants as a technical artifact. A later genetic analysis reported fewer N-insertions in productive TCRs among donors in an Asian-associated ancestry cluster than the approximately 670-donor mean. The classifier was reported to diagnose cytomegalovirus status with high specificity and sensitivity in both the original and validation cohorts. Compared with equally common non-associated chains, HLA-associated TCR beta chains in a later analysis were more clonally expanded and had lower generation probabilities. The presence/absence analyses assumed that sequencing depth was roughly uniform across donors, and that assumption may not be true. In a later analysis, most CMV-associated TCR beta chains were found to appear HLA-restricted, with HLA associations seemingly driven largely by CMV exposure. An earlier analysis of some 560 of the donors showed that most TCR beta V segments appeared in productive rearrangements either about 90% or about 30% of the time, which broadly matched IMGT annotations. A later analysis associated 15,000 to 20,000 TCR beta sequences with specific HLA alleles at a false discovery rate of 0.05. Only TCR beta chains were sequenced in this cohort, and the absence of alpha or paired-chain data limited detectable features. In a later analysis, TCR association rates were found to vary across HLA loci, with the most associated TCRs seen for DRB1 alleles and the fewest for HLA-C alleles. A few of the identified cytomegalovirus-associated TCR beta chains were confirmed in vitro to be specific for cytomegalovirus antigens. A further reported finding was that TCR beta sequences accurately predicted the HLA-A and HLA-B alleles for most subjects in the first cohort. Because the 87-base-pair reads could not distinguish some IMGT-functional V segments, including TRBV6-2 and TRBV6-3, those segments were excluded. The authors suggested that the approach could potentially be generalized to other disease states and immunological phenotypes. The study listed 150 to 200 TCR beta chains as associated with cytomegalovirus. Because HLA typing was missing for some donors at each locus, association tests included only the typed subset. Because counts were too low, seventeen rarely observed V segments, including chromosome 9 orphons, were excluded from the earlier analysis of 500 to 700 of the donors. When HLA alleles, especially DR and DQ, strongly co-occurred, attributing TCR associations to individual alleles was difficult. An association between a missense DCLRE1C variant and V-gene and J-gene trimming of TCR beta chains was found in a later genetic analysis and replicated in an independent cohort.

Sequencing was done on a sample of PBMCs. This sequence uses TRBV23-1 and TRBJ2-5; a confident D gene designation cannot be given. TRBV23-1 is treated as an ORF (open reading frame) with a function not yet certain. The receptor's source is a boy aged 5-17 years in good health and CMV-seronegative. The nucleotide sequence is TGCGCCAGCAATCCTAAGGAGACCCAGTACTTC. This codes for CASNPKETQYF.